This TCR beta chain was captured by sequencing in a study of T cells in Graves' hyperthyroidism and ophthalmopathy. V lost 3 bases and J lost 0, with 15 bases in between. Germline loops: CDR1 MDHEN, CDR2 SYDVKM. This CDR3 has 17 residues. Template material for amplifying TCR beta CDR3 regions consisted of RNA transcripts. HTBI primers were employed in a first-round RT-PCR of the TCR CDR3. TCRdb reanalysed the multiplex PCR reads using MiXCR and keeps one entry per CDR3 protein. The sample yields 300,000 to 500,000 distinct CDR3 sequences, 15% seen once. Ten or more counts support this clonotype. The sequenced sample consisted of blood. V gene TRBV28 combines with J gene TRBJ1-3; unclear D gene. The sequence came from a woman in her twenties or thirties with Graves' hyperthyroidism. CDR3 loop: CASSFLGRKSSGNTIYF. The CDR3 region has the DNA TGTGCCAGCAGTTTTTTGGGCAGGAAAAGCTCTGGAAACACCATATATTTT. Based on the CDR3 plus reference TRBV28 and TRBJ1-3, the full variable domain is DVKVTQSSRYLVKRTGEKVFLECVQDMDHENMFWYRQDPGLGLRLIYFSYDVKMKEKGDIPEGYSVSREKKERFSLILESASTNQTSMYLCASSFLGRKSSGNTIYFGEGSWLTVV.